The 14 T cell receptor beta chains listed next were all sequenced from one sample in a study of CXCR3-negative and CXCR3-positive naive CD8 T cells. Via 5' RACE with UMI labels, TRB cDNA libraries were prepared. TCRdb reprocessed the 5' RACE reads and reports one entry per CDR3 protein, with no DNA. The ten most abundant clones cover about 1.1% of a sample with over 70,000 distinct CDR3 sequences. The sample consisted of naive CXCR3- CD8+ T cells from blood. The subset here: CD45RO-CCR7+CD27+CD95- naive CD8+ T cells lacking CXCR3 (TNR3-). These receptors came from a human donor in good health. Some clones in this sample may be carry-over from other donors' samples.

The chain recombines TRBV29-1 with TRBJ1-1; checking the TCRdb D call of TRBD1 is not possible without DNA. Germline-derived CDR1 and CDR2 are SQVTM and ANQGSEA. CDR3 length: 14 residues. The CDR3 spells CSVAGIAGLPEAFF.

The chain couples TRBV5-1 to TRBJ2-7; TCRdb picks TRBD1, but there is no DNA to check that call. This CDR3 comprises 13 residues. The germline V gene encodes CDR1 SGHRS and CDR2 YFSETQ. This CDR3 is CASSFGTDYEQYF.

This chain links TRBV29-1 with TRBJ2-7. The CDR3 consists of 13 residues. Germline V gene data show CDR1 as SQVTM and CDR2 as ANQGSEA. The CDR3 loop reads CSVDKGSNYEQYF.

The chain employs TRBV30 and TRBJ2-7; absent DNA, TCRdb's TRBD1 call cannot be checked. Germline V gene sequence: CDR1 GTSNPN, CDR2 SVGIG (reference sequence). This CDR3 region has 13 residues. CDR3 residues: CAWSTGGTYEQYF.

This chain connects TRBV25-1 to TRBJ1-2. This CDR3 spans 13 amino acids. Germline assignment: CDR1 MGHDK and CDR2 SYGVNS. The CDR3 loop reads CASSGDGDYGYTF.

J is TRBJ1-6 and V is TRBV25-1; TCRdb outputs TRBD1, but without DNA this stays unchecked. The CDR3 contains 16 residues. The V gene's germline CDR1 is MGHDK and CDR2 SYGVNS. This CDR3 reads CASRASVPGSNSPLHF.

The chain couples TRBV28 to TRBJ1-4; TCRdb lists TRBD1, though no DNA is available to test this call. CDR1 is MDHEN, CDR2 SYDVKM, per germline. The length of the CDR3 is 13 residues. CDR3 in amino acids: CASSPGQGYELFF.

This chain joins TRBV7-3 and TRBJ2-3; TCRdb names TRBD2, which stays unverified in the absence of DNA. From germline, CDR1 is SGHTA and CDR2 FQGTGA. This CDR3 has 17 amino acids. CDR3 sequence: CASSPLTSGVRGDTQYF.

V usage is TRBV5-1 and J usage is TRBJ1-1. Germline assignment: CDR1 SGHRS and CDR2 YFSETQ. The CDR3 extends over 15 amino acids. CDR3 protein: CASSLYEDRNTEAFF.

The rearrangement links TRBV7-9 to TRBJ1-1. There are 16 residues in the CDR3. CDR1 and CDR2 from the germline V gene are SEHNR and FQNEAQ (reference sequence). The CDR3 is CASSSPPTNLGTEAFF.

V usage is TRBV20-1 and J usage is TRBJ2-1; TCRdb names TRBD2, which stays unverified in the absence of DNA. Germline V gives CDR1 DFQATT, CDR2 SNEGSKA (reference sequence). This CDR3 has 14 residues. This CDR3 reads CSGPLAGTYNEQFF.

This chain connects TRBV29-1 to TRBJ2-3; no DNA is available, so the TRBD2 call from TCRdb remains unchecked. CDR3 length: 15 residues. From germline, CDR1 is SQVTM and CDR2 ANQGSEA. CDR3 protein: CSVEVLAANTDTQYF.

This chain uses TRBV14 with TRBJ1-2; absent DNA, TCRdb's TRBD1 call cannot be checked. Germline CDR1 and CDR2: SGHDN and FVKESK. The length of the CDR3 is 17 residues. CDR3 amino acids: CASSQNGKGSANYGYTF.

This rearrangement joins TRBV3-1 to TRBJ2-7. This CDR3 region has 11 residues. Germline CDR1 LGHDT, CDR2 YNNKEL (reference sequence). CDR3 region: CASSSAYEQYF.